This T cell receptor beta chain was profiled in a study of cytomegalovirus exposure and HLA in healthy donors. Whole-study results and caveats: Available immune exposure information was restricted to CMV serostatus only.

Worth noting for this clone: Its antigen is still unknown.

The PCR had 60 Vbeta and 13 Jbeta primers. Here immunoSEQ multiplex PCR was the method, and the copy in TCRdb shows in-frame clones only, minus some. The table includes 110,000 or so clones, 60% to 85% detected once. Trimming shortened V by 8 bases and J by 0 bases, and 4 bases separated the two germline ends. CDR1 MDHEN and CDR2 SYDVKM come from the germline V gene. This CDR3 contains 11 residues. This receptor was identified in a man aged 45 to 65 in good health and CMV-seropositive. The chain joins TRBV28 to TRBJ1-2; no clear D. Sample: PBMCs. CDR3 sequence (DNA): TGTGCCAGCGAGGCTAACTATGGCTACACCTTC. Its protein is CASEANYGYTF.